These T cell receptor beta chains were read from a single sample in a study of cytomegalovirus exposure and HLA in healthy donors. Assay: immunoSEQ multiplex PCR; the TCRdb copy retains only in-frame clones and omits some. The profile shows some 120,000 clones, roughly three quarters of them singletons. Sequenced sample: PBMCs. These receptors were collected from a man between 18 and 35 years old in good health and CMV-seronegative. CDR3s include the opening cysteine and the closing phenylalanine or tryptophan. D genes are given only for firm matches. Some rows have no size entry. The others give once, few or many, or a class for an expanded clone.

J	V	length	size	D	DNA	CDR3
TRBJ2-5	TRBV7-9	14	NA	TRBD2	TGTGCCAGCAGCCGGCGGGAGGTACAAGAGACCCAGTACTTC	CASSRREVQETQYF
TRBJ2-5	TRBV7-9	14	NA	NA	TGTGCCAGCAGCGAACAGGATATCCGAGAGACCCAGTACTTC	CASSEQDIRETQYF
TRBJ1-1	TRBV7-8	15	NA	NA	TGTGCCAGCAGCCCCTTTGCTGAGTGGAACACTGAAGCTTTCTTT	CASSPFAEWNTEAFF
TRBJ1-2	TRBV19	14	NA	NA	TGTGCCAGTACCCTAAGGACAGACCGATATGGCTACACCTTC	CASTLRTDRYGYTF
TRBJ1-3	TRBV7-2	18	NA	NA	TGTGCCAGCAGTTCCCAAATTGCAGGGCTGTCCTCTGGAAACACCATATATTTT	CASSSQIAGLSSGNTIYF
TRBJ1-3	TRBV5-4	14	NA	NA	TGTGCCAGCAGCCCGATGGCCTCTGGAAACACCATATATTTT	CASSPMASGNTIYF
TRBJ2-7	TRBV14	14	NA	NA	TGTGCCAGCAGCCAAGTTGACAGATACTACGAGCAGTACTTC	CASSQVDRYYEQYF
TRBJ1-3	TRBV25-1	17	NA	NA	TGTGCCAGCACCCCCCAGGGGAGTTGGAGCTCTGGAAACACCATATATTTT	CASTPQGSWSSGNTIYF
TRBJ1-1	TRBV5-1	12	few	NA	TGCGCCAGCAGCGGAGAGGAGACTGAAGCTTTCTTT	CASSGEETEAFF
TRBJ2-7	TRBV5-1	13	NA	TRBD2	TGCGCCAGCGGGAGCGGGGTATTCTACGAGCAGTACTTC	CASGSGVFYEQYF
TRBJ2-7	TRBV11-3	14	NA	TRBD1	TGTGCCAGCAGCTCCGGGACAGGGGTGCACGAGCAGTACTTC	CASSSGTGVHEQYF
TRBJ1-3	TRBV7-7	15	NA	NA	TGTGCTAGCAGCTTAGGTGCGGAAAGTGGAAACACCATATATTTT	CASSLGAESGNTIYF
TRBJ2-3	TRBV11-3	15	NA	TRBD2	TGTGCCAGCAGCCCAAGACTAGCGGACACAGATACGCAGTATTTT	CASSPRLADTDTQYF
TRBJ2-1	TRBV19	13	NA	NA	TGTGCCAGTAGTATCTCTCTTAACAATGAGCAGTTCTTC	CASSISLNNEQFF